The 25 T cell receptor beta chains below all came from one sample that was sequenced in a study of naive and memory T cell subsets. The beta constant-region primer was an equimolar mix of two oligonucleotides covering TRBC1 and TRBC2. TCRdb re-called the UMI-ligation and nested PCR reads through MiXCR, storing one row per CDR3 protein. Here the sample spans roughly 91,000 distinct CDR3 sequences, around 13% being singletons. The sequenced sample consisted of central memory CD4+ T cells from blood. The receptor source for this set is a human donor in good health.

This clonotype has a handful of counts. The chain has TRBV12-3 or TRBV12-4 and TRBJ1-1, with D unresolved. CDR3 size: 15 residues. Trimming pared 7 bases from V and 2 bases from J, leaving 17 bases between. The CDR3 DNA is TGTGCCAGCATGGTTGGATCCCCTGGTAACACTGAAGCTTTCTTT. It encodes CASMVGSPGNTEAFF.

This clonotype was found many times. This sequence joins TRBV2 and TRBJ2-3; D call uncertain. Between the trimmed V and J ends, which lost 6 bases and 1 base, there was a span of 8 bases. The CDR3 runs 13 residues. Germline CDR1 and CDR2: SNHLY and FYNNEI. CDR3 sequence: CASSPTGTDTQYF. CDR3 in DNA: TGTGCCAGCAGCCCGACGGGCACAGATACGCAGTATTTT.

In this sample, this clonotype turned up a few times. J is TRBJ2-7 and V is TRBV20-1; the match to TRBD1 covers 8 bases. V lost 4 bases and J lost 5; bases outside the gene matches: 10. Germline V gene lookup returns CDR1 DFQATT and CDR2 SNEGSKA (reference sequence). This CDR3 comprises 14 residues. The DNA for the CDR3 is TGCAGTGCTATTAACCCAGGGGGCATCAACGAGCAGTACTTC. This encodes CSAINPGGINEQYF.

The V call is TRBV6-1, the J call TRBJ2-7, with D perhaps TRBD1 (7 bases). Germline values: CDR1 MNHNS, CDR2 SASEGT. The CDR3 is made up of 14 amino acids. Trimming stripped 3 bases from V and 3 bases from J, with 12 bases between. The CDR3 DNA sequence: TGTGCCAGCAGTGAGAGGAGGGACAGCTACGAGCAGTACTTC. It encodes CASSERRDSYEQYF.

The chain links TRBV20-1 to TRBJ2-7, with 8 positions matching TRBD1. The V gene end was trimmed by 5 bases and the J gene end by 3 bases; junction bases not matched to a gene: 6. This CDR3 spans 13 amino acids. The germline CDR1 and CDR2 sequences are DFQATT and SNEGSKA (reference sequence). The CDR3 region is CSAEQGVNYEQYF. CDR3 coding DNA: TGCAGTGCTGAACAGGGGGTTAACTACGAGCAGTACTTC.

The chain employs TRBV15 and TRBJ1-1; 8 bases are shared with TRBD1. This CDR3 spans 13 amino acids. Germline V gene data show CDR1 as LNHNV and CDR2 as YYDKDF (reference sequence). V trimming: 6 bases; J trimming: 1 base; junction bases outside the gene matches: 1. The CDR3 protein is CATRTGENTEAFF. The CDR3, as DNA: TGTGCCACCAGGACAGGGGAGAACACTGAAGCTTTCTTT.

This clonotype was counted ten times or more. DNA for the CDR3: TGTGCCAGCAGCCCGAGCGAGGAAGCTGAGCAGTTCTTC. Translation gives CASSPSEEAEQFF. This rearrangement joins TRBV3-1 to TRBJ2-1, with unresolved D. Germline V lookup: CDR1 LGHDT, CDR2 YNNKEL (reference sequence). This CDR3 is 13 amino acids long. V lost 4 bases and J 9 bases, leaving 13 bases between the germline ends.

In its sample, this clonotype was seen a few times. The chain recombines TRBV20-1 with TRBJ2-3, with 7 bases aligning to TRBD1. The ends lost 2 bases at V and 3 bases at J; junction bases unmatched: 5. CDR3 length equals 14 residues. CDR1 is DFQATT, CDR2 SNEGSKA, per germline (reference sequence). For the CDR3, the DNA is TGCAGTGCTAGACTACAGGGGCGGACAGATACGCAGTATTTT. It is translated as CSARLQGRTDTQYF.

The genes are TRBV10-1 and TRBJ2-2, with 14 positions matching TRBD2. The V segment lost 2 bases and the J segment 4 bases; nucleotides outside the gene matches: 6. Germline V gene lookup returns CDR1 WNHNN and CDR2 SYGVQD (reference sequence). This CDR3 is built from 18 residues. The CDR3 DNA is TGCGCCAGCAGTGAGGCCGGGACTAGCGGGAGAGGCACCGGGGAGCTGTTTTTT. Protein sequence: CASSEAGTSGRGTGELFF.

J is TRBJ2-3 and V is TRBV20-1; 8 bases match TRBD2. The J segment lost 4 bases and the V segment lost 0 bases, leaving 3 bases of the junction unmatched. The germline CDR1 and CDR2 sequences are DFQATT and SNEGSKA (reference sequence). CDR3 length equals 14 residues. This CDR3 is CSARDQAGADTQYF. The CDR3 nucleotides are TGCAGTGCTAGAGATCAAGCGGGAGCAGATACGCAGTATTTT.

J is TRBJ1-2 and V is TRBV20-1; D perhaps matches TRBD1 (5 bases). Trimming removed 5 bases from V and 5 bases from J, with 15 bases in between. Germline CDR1 and CDR2: DFQATT and SNEGSKA (reference sequence). This CDR3 contains 13 residues. The CDR3 DNA reads as TGCAGTGCTTCCAGACAGTCCCCTTATGGCTACACCTTC. Its protein product is CSASRQSPYGYTF.

The chain links TRBV5-1 to TRBJ1-5; weak D call: TRBD1 (5 bases). CDR1 is SGHRS and CDR2 is YFSETQ in the germline V gene. V lost 4 bases and J lost 1, with 12 bases in between. CDR3 length equals 15 residues. CDR3 in amino acids: CASSLGGESNQPQHF. The CDR3 region has the DNA TGCGCCAGCAGCCTTGGAGGGGAGAGCAATCAGCCCCAGCATTTT. Full variable domain (outside the CDR3, taken from reference TRBV5-1 and TRBJ1-5): KAGVTQTPRYLIKTRGQQVTLSCSPISGHRSVSWYQQTPGQGLQFLFEYFSETQRNKGNFPGRFSGRQFSNSRSEMNVSTLELGDSALYLCASSLGGESNQPQHFGDGTRLSIL.

The chain joins TRBV11-3 to TRBJ2-2; 12 bases fit TRBD2. The CDR3 consists of 18 residues. The junction had 11 bases not matched to a gene; V was cut back by 5 bases and J by 4 bases. The germline gives CDR1 SGHNT, CDR2 YENEEA. In DNA form, the CDR3 reads TGTGCCAGCAGCACCTCGACTAGCGGGAGTAGGATCACCGGGGAGCTGTTTTTT. It translates to CASSTSTSGSRITGELFF.

The genes are TRBV7-2 and TRBJ2-3; the D is unclear. In germline, CDR1 is SGHTA, CDR2 FQGNSA. This CDR3 has 13 residues. The germline V and J ends were trimmed by 4 bases and 2 bases, with 7 bases remaining between them. The CDR3 region is CASSSPYTDTQYF. The DNA for the CDR3 is TGTGCCAGCAGCTCACCATACACAGATACGCAGTATTTT.

This clonotype appeared a few times. The chain carries TRBV6-5 and TRBJ1-3; D is unresolved. The V end lost 2 bases, the J end lost 0 bases, and 5 bases lay between the germline ends. The CDR3 is 14 amino acids. CDR1 MNHEY and CDR2 SVGAGI come from the germline V gene. The CDR3 region is CASSYGHSGNTIYF. CDR3 nucleotide sequence: TGTGCCAGCAGTTACGGGCACTCTGGAAACACCATATATTTT.

This clonotype was seen a handful of times. The chain carries TRBV7-8 and TRBJ2-5; TRBD2 might be the D (6 bases). The germline gives CDR1 SGHVS, CDR2 FQNEAQ. The V and J ends lost 1 base and 5 bases respectively, with 14 bases between them. This CDR3 contains 15 residues. CDR3 bases: TGTGCCAGCAGCTTAGGGCGCGGGATCGGGGAGACCCAGTACTTC. This codes for CASSLGRGIGETQYF. Supplemented by reference TRBV7-8 and TRBJ2-5, the full variable domain reads GAGVSQSPRYKVAKRGQDVALRCDPISGHVSLFWYQQALGQGPEFLTYFQNEAQLDKSGLPSDRFFAERPEGSVSTLKIQRTQQEDSAVYLCASSLGRGIGETQYFGPGTRLLVL.

The V call is TRBV5-3, the J call TRBJ2-3; D may match TRBD1 or TRBD2 (5 bases each). TRBV5-3 qualifies as an ORF whose function is uncertain. The CDR3 runs 16 residues. V lost 2 bases to trimming and J lost 10 bases, with 23 bases between them. The CDR3 bases are TGTGCCAGAAGCTTTTTCGAGTACCGGGGCGGCGGGTCGCAGTATTTT. This codes for CARSFFEYRGGGSQYF.

This clonotype came up many times. The chain links TRBV6-4 to TRBJ2-1; 7 bases line up with TRBD2. The junction had 7 bases not matched to a gene; V was cut back by 2 bases and J by 3 bases. Germline values: CDR1 MRHNA, CDR2 SNTAGT. The CDR3 loop spans 16 amino acids. CDR3 nucleotide sequence: TGTGCCAGCAGTGACGGTGCGGGAGTTGGCTACAATGAGCAGTTCTTC. This translates into CASSDGAGVGYNEQFF.

The gene calls are TRBV5-1 and TRBJ1-3, with a possible D match to TRBD1 (5 bases). V was shortened by 1 base and J by 0 bases, with 8 bases between the two germline ends. This CDR3 is built from 15 residues. Germline loops: CDR1 SGHRS, CDR2 YFSETQ. CDR3 bases: TGCGCCAGCAGCTTGACGGGGCGCTCTGGAAACACCATATATTTT. This gives the protein CASSLTGRSGNTIYF. The entire variable domain, with the rest obtained from reference TRBV5-1 and TRBJ1-3, is as follows: KAGVTQTPRYLIKTRGQQVTLSCSPISGHRSVSWYQQTPGQGLQFLFEYFSETQRNKGNFPGRFSGRQFSNSRSEMNVSTLELGDSALYLCASSLTGRSGNTIYFGEGSWLTVV.

V is TRBV7-2 and J is TRBJ2-1; D remains unclear. The length of the CDR3 is 13 residues. CDR1 is SGHTA, CDR2 FQGNSA, per germline. V lost 3 bases to trimming and J lost 6 bases, with 9 bases between them. The CDR3 nucleotides are TGTGCCAGCAGCTTGGGTCAGATCAATGAGCAGTTCTTC. It yields the protein CASSLGQINEQFF.

The chain combines TRBV5-5 with TRBJ2-1, with D unresolved. The germline V and J ends were trimmed by 4 bases and 0 bases, with 11 bases remaining between them. Germline V gene lookup returns CDR1 SGHKS and CDR2 YYEKEE (reference sequence). The CDR3 is 15 residues long. CDR3 coding DNA: TGTGCCAGCAGCACCGACCCGAGCTCCTACAATGAGCAGTTCTTC. It translates to CASSTDPSSYNEQFF.

The chain uses TRBV27 and TRBJ2-7; D is unclear. Germline CDR1 MNHEY, CDR2 SMNVEV (reference sequence). The CDR3 consists of 15 residues. Trimming pared 1 base from V and 6 bases from J, leaving 16 bases between. CDR3 protein: CASSLYHDLGSEQYF. The CDR3 DNA reads as TGTGCCAGCAGTTTATATCACGACCTCGGCAGCGAGCAGTACTTC.

The chain employs TRBV30 and TRBJ2-1; D is undetermined. This CDR3 has 11 amino acids. Germline V gene data show CDR1 as GTSNPN and CDR2 as SVGIG (reference sequence). The V gene lost 0 bases and the J gene lost 9 bases, with 6 bases spanning the gap. CDR3 sequence (DNA): TGTGCCTGGAGTGTCGGACCTGAGCAGTTCTTC. It codes for CAWSVGPEQFF.

This clonotype was counted between two and nine times. The J gene is TRBJ1-2, the V gene TRBV3-1, with D unclear. Trimming cost V 1 base and J 4 bases, with 4 bases left between them. This CDR3 region has 12 residues. Looked up from germline, CDR1 is LGHDT and CDR2 is YNNKEL (reference sequence). CDR3 sequence (DNA): TGTGCCAGCAGCCAAGTTACCTATGGCTACACCTTC. Protein product: CASSQVTYGYTF.

This chain links TRBV7-2 with TRBJ2-1; D may be TRBD1 (6 bases). The germline V gene encodes CDR1 SGHTA and CDR2 FQGNSA. CDR3 length: 15 amino acids. The V end lost 6 bases, the J end lost 9 bases, and 21 bases lay between the germline ends. CDR3: CASSPGTGQGREQFF. CDR3 in DNA: TGTGCCAGCAGTCCAGGTACGGGTCAGGGGCGTGAGCAGTTCTTC.